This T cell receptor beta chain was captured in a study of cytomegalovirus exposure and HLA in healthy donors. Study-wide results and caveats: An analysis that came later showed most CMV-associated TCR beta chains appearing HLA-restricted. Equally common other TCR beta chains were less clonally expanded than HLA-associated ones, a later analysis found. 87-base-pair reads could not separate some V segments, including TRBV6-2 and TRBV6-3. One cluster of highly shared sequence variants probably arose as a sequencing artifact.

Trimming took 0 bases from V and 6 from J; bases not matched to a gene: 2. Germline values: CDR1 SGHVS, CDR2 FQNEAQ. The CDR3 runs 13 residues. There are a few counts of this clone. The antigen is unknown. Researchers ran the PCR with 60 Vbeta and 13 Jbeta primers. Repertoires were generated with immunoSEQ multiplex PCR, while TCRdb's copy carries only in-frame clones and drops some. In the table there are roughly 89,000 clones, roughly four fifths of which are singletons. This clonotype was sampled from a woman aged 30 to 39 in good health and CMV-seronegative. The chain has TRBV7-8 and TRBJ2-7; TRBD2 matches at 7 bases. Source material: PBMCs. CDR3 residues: CASSLAGGSEQYF. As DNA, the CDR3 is TGTGCCAGCAGCTTAGCGGGGGGGAGCGAGCAGTACTTC.